This T cell receptor beta chain was sequenced in a study of regulatory T cells in long-lasting Graves disease. Building of the TCR beta libraries involved iRepertoire HTBI primers and Arm-PCR of CDR3 regions. Using its own MiXCR run on the multiplex PCR reads, TCRdb lists one record per CDR3 protein. In the table there are about 540,000 distinct CDR3 sequences, around an eighth of which are singletons. The V segment lost 2 bases and the J segment 4 bases; nucleotides outside the gene matches: 13. Per germline, CDR1 ENHRY and CDR2 SYGVKD. The CDR3 consists of 18 residues. Time point given: newly diagnosed GD, antithyroid drugs for less than 3 months. Researchers made the TCR library from RNA that was extracted from PBMCs. This clonotype was counted many times. These data also formed part of another study, on T cells in Graves' hyperthyroidism and ophthalmopathy. That investigation notes: First-round RT-PCR with HTBI primers amplified the TCR CDR3 region.

The origin of this receptor is a man under 40 with Graves disease. This material consisted of peripheral blood mononuclear cells (PBMCs), taken at new diagnosis, from a patient treated with antithyroid drugs. The genes are TRBV10-3 and TRBJ2-1; 8 nucleotides align to TRBD2. The CDR3 here is CAISERVVAGGRYNEQFF. Written as DNA, the CDR3 is TGTGCCATCAGTGAGCGGGTAGTGGCGGGAGGCCGTTACAATGAGCAGTTCTTC.